This T cell receptor (beta chain) was observed in a study of T-cell reconstitution after alpha-beta-depleted transplantation in children. Findings and limits, study-wide: Where alpha-beta T cells came from about two months after transplant was reportedly several hundred expanded graft clones. Newly generated T cells supplied most T-cell counts and diversity one year post-transplant. The study traced high day-60 TCRbeta diversity in some patients to surviving recipient T cells and thymic progenitors.

Molecular barcoding with unique molecular identifiers was used for the TCRbeta library. One entry per CDR3 protein results from TCRdb running MiXCR on the PCR reads. The profile shows 450,000 to 700,000 distinct CDR3 sequences, 27% of them singletons. CDR3 length: 15 amino acids. V was clipped by 2 bases and J by 1 base, with 9 bases between them. Turning to this clonotype: What it recognizes is unknown.

This receptor was identified in a boy under two years old with Wiskott-Aldrich syndrome, due to receive a stem cell transplant. The rearrangement joins TRBV12-3 or TRBV12-4 to TRBJ2-1; perhaps D is TRBD1 or TRBD2 (5 bases each). The sequences come from PBMCs, collected before TCRalphabeta/CD19-depleted stem cell transplant. In DNA form, the CDR3 reads TGTGCCAGCAGTTTATGGGGGATATCCTACAATGAGCAGTTCTTC. Amino acids: CASSLWGISYNEQFF.